This TCR beta chain comes out of a study of tumor-infiltrating lymphocytes in localized non-small cell lung cancer (dated by TCRdb to the early 2020s). About the investigation overall: The cohort covered several histologies, both smokers and never-smokers, and patients whose samples were collected after neoadjuvant chemotherapy. Resected tumor tissue and uninvolved lung tissue described as non-adjacent to the tumor were contributed by each patient, with both tissues obtained from the same patient. Flow cytometry, multiplex immunofluorescence, RNA-seq, exome sequencing and proteomics were applied to the same patients as TCR sequencing, which was one of several integrated assays. The overall ICON cohort was composed of about 150 surgical patients with localized non-small cell lung cancer whose tumors were resected. The paired tumor versus uninvolved lung comparison of immunoSEQ T-cell fraction included fewer than 65 patients. General study outcomes and caveats: The TCR-derived T-cell fraction showed no difference between the flow cytometry-defined immunotypes IM1 (good prognosis) and IM2 (poor prognosis). In line with immunofluorescence CD3 counts, TCRbeta sequencing supported higher T cell infiltration in tumors compared with uninvolved lung tissue. Assay coverage differed among patients according to how much tissue was available, so only a subset of the cohort had TCR sequencing. Because different pieces of the same tissue were used for different assays, technical variation could not be separated from intratumor heterogeneity. Recurrence-free survival showed no association with tumor T-cell fraction from TCR sequencing (p = 0.61).

Comment on this clone: This clone's antigen is unknown. There are no base qualities to consult, and no much larger clone falls within one base.

The T-cell fraction in tumor and uninvolved lung tissue was obtained from TCR sequencing using the immunoSEQ assay. The study's processing was this. For survival analysis, patients were divided into high (upper tertile) and low (lower two tertiles) T-cell fraction groups, which were compared by log-rank test. A signed-rank test was used to check for differences in T-cell fraction between paired tumor and uninvolved lung. The clones in this table, taken by TCRdb from immuneACCESS, are in-frame only. Not every clone is retained; where verified, under half of the shortfall comes from an unresolved V gene, and the cause of the rest is unknown. V, J and clone size are taken as reported in that table, and D and trimming were inferred from the DNA itself. This sample has some 15,000 clones in its table, and approximately 85% of those were observed once. Under 25% of the sample comes from the top ten. The V and J ends are trimmed by 1 base and 3 bases, leaving 9 bases between them. Reading the germline V gene (reference sequence) gives CDR1 SEHNR and CDR2 FQNEAQ. The CDR3 holds 14 amino acids from the cysteine to the phenylalanine. Only the CDR3 DNA stays, 42 bases, in frame from base 1.

The first patient joined ICON in the first half of 2016, and enrollment wrapped up when the last patient was enrolled in September 2018. From a subcohort of 70 or so patients, fresh tumor and matched uninvolved tissue were collected for in-depth immune analyses, including TCR sequencing. No cell sorting was done, and TCR sequencing was instead run on DNA isolated from bulk tissue. Input material: lung tumor tissue. This TCR was sampled from a human donor with non-small cell lung cancer. The rearrangement joined TRBV7-9 to TRBJ1-2; 5 matching bases give a weak D call of TRBD1. The CDR3 protein: CASSLDGAYYGYTF. In nucleotide form, the sequence is TGTGCCAGCAGCTTAGACGGGGCTTACTATGGCTACACCTTC.